The next 6 T cell receptor beta chains were all read from a single sample in a study of CD8 T cells in Susac syndrome. RNA was extracted with the RNeasy kit, and a quantity of 0.5 to 1 ug was reverse transcribed using random hexamers. Each CDR3 protein is one row after TCRdb ran MiXCR on the immunoSEQ multiplex PCR reads. This sample has 170,000 or so distinct CDR3 sequences, with 95% to 97% found just once. The sample consisted of CD4+ T cells from PBMCs. The receptors originated from a human donor with Susac syndrome.

The chain is built from TRBV29-1 and TRBJ1-1; no firm D call. CDR1 and CDR2 (germline): SQVTM, ANQGSEA. The CDR3 has 12 residues. V shed 4 bases and J shed 1 base, with 7 bases lying between them. DNA for the CDR3: TGCAGCGTTGTTAGGTGGAACACTGAAGCTTTCTTT. It encodes CSVVRWNTEAFF.

The V gene is TRBV6-2 or TRBV6-3, the J gene TRBJ2-2; 8 bases fit TRBD1. Unmatched junction bases numbered 9, after V lost 8 bases and J lost 1 base. The CDR3 sequence is 16 residues long. Germline-derived CDR1 and CDR2 are MNHEY and SVGEGT. The CDR3 sequence: CASGAGDRGNTGELFF. CDR3 coding DNA: TGTGCCAGCGGGGCCGGTGACAGGGGGAACACCGGGGAGCTGTTTTTT.

This chain links TRBV9 with TRBJ1-2, with 7 bases matching TRBD1. Germline CDR1 and CDR2: SGDLS and YYNGEE. The CDR3 runs 13 residues. V lost 4 bases and J lost 4; bases outside the gene matches: 4. The CDR3 here is CASSHDRAYGYTF. CDR3 bases: TGTGCCAGCAGCCATGACAGGGCCTATGGCTACACCTTC. Combining the CDR3 with reference TRBV9 and TRBJ1-2 gives the whole variable domain DSGVTQTPKHLITATGQRVTLRCSPRSGDLSVYWYQQSLDQGLQFLIQYYNGEERAKGNILERFSAQQFPDLHSELNLSSLELGDSALYFCASSHDRAYGYTFGSGTRLTVV.

This chain links TRBV6-5 with TRBJ2-1; TRBD2 might be the D (7 bases). The CDR3 consists of 16 residues. In germline, CDR1 is MNHEY, CDR2 SVGAGI. Between the trimmed V and J ends, which lost 5 bases and 6 bases, there was a span of 20 bases. The CDR3 protein is CASSNWEGGGLNEQFF. For the CDR3, the DNA is TGTGCCAGCAGTAACTGGGAGGGGGGAGGGCTCAATGAGCAGTTCTTC.

The chain recombines TRBV7-8 with TRBJ2-5; D gene ambiguous. The CDR3 runs to 11 residues. The V gene's germline CDR1 is SGHVS and CDR2 FQNEAQ. Trimming removed 4 bases at V and 5 bases at J, with 5 bases between. This CDR3 is CASSSTETQYF. CDR3 in DNA: TGTGCCAGCAGCTCCACGGAGACCCAGTACTTC.

The chain links TRBV29-1 to TRBJ2-5, with D possibly being TRBD1 (6 bases). This CDR3 region has 14 residues. Trimming stripped 4 bases from V and 4 bases from J, with 16 bases between. Germline lookup yields CDR1 SQVTM and CDR2 ANQGSEA. Written as DNA, the CDR3 is TGCAGCGTTGCAAAGGGCACAGGGCTAGAGACCCAGTACTTC. It codes for CSVAKGTGLETQYF.